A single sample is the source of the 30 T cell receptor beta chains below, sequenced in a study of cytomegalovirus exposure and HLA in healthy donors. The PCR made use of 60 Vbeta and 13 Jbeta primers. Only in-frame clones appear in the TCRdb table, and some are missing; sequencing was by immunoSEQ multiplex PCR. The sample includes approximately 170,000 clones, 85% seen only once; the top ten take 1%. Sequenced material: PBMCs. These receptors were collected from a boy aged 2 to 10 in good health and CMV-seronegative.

The CDR3 loop is CASSGAGMSGNTIYF. Here the CDR3 DNA reads TGCGCCAGCAGCGGGGCGGGGATGTCTGGAAACACCATATATTTT. The genes are TRBV5-1 and TRBJ1-3; TRBD1 might be the D (5 bases). V lost 4 bases and J lost 1, with 12 bases in between. There are 15 residues in the CDR3. Germline V gene lookup returns CDR1 SGHRS and CDR2 YFSETQ.

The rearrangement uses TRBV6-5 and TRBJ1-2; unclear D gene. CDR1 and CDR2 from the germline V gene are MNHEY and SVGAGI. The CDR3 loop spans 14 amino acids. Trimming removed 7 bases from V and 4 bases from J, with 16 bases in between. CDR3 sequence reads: CASTFALTGYGYTF. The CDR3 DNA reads TGTGCCAGCACCTTCGCCTTGACGGGCTATGGCTACACCTTC.

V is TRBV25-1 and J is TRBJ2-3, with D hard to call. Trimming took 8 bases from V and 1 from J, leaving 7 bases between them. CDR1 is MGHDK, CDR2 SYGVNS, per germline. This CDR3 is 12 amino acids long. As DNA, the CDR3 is TGTGCCAGCTCTCGGGGCACAGATACGCAGTATTTT. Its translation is CASSRGTDTQYF.

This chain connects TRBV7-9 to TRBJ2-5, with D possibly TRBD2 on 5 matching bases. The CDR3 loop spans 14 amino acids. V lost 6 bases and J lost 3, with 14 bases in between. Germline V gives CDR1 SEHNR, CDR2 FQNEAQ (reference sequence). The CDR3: CASRKAAVKETQYF. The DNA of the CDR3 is TGTGCCAGCAGGAAAGCGGCGGTCAAAGAGACCCAGTACTTC.

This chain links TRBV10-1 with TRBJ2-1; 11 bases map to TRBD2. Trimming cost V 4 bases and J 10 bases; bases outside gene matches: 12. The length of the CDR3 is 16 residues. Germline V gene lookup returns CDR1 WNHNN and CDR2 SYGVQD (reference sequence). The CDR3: CASSAGLAGGSNEQFF. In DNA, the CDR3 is TGCGCCAGCAGTGCGGGCCTAGCGGGAGGAAGTAACGAGCAGTTCTTC.

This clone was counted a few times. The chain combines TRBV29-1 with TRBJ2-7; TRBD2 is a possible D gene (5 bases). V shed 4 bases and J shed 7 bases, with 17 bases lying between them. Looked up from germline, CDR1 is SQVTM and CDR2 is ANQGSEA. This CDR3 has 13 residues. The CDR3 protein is CSVGSQTSGEQYF. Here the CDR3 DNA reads TGCAGCGTTGGGTCGCAAACTAGTGGAGAGCAGTACTTC.

CDR3 nucleotide sequence: TGCGCCAGCAGCTCCTCGGACAGGTGGAATAATTCACCCCTCCACTTT. This encodes CASSSSDRWNNSPLHF. The V gene is TRBV4-1, the J gene TRBJ1-6; the match to TRBD1 covers 7 bases. Germline values: CDR1 MGHRA, CDR2 YSYEKL. Trimming at V came to 5 bases and at J to 5 bases, leaving 9 bases not matched to a gene. CDR3 length equals 16 residues.

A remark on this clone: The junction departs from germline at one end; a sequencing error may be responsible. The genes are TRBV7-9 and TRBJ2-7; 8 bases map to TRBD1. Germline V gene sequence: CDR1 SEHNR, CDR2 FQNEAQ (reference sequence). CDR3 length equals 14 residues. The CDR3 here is CSSSSDRAPDEQYF. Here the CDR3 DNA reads TGTTCCAGCAGTTCGGACAGGGCACCCGACGAGCAGTACTTC.

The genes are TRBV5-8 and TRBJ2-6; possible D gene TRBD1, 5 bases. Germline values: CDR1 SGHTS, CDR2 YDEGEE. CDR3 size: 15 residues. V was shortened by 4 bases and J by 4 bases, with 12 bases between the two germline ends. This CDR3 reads CASSVAGSGANVLTF. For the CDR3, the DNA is TGTGCCAGCAGCGTAGCAGGGTCCGGGGCCAACGTCCTGACTTTC.

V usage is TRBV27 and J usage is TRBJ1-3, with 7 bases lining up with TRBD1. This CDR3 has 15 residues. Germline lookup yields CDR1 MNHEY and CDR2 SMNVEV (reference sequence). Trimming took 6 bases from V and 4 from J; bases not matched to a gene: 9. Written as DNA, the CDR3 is TGTGCCAGCAGCCCGACAGGGCTCTCGGGAAACACCATATATTTT. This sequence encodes CASSPTGLSGNTIYF.

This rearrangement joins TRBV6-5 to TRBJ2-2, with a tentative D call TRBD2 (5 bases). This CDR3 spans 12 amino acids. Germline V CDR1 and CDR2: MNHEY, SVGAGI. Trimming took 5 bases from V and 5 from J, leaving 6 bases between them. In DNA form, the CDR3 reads TGTGCCAGCAGTCGGACTACCGGGGAGCTGTTTTTT. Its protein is CASSRTTGELFF.

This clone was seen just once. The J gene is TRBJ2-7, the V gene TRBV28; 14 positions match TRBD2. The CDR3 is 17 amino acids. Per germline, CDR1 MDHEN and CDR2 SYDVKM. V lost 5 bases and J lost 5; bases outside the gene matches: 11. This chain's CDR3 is CASSPGLAGAVQDEQYF. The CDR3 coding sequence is TGTGCCAGCAGTCCGGGACTAGCGGGAGCGGTGCAGGACGAGCAGTACTTC.

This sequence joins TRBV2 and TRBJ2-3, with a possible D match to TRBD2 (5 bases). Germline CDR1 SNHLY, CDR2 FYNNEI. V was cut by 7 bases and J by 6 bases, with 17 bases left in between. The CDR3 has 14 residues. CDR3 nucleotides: TGTGCCAGCATGGCTAGGTCGGGGTTTGATACGCAGTATTTT. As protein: CASMARSGFDTQYF. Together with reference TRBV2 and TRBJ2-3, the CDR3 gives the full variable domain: EPEVTQTPSHQVTQMGQEVILRCVPISNHLYFYWYRQILGQKVEFLVSFYNNEISEKSEIFDDQFSVERPDGSNFTLKIRSTKLEDSAMYFCASMARSGFDTQYFGPGTRLTVL.

Here the CDR3 DNA reads TGTGCCTGGAGTGGACAAGACTCTGGAAACACCATATATTTT. Amino acid sequence: CAWSGQDSGNTIYF. The gene calls are TRBV30 and TRBJ1-3; D remains ambiguous. Trimming stripped 1 base from V and 0 bases from J, with 7 bases between. CDR3 length: 14 residues. The germline gives CDR1 GTSNPN, CDR2 SVGIG (reference sequence).

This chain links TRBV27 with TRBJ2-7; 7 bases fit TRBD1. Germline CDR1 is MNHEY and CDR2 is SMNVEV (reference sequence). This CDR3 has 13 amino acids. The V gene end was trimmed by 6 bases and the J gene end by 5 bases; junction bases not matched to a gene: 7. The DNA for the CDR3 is TGTGCCAGCAGCCACTACAGGGGAGACGAGCAGTACGTC. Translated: CASSHYRGDEQYV.

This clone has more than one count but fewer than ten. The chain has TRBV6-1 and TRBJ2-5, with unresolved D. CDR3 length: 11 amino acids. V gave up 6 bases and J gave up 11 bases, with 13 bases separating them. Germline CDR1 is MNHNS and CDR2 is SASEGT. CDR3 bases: TGTGCCAGCAGGGTTTTAGGAGAGCAGTACTTC. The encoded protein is CASRVLGEQYF.

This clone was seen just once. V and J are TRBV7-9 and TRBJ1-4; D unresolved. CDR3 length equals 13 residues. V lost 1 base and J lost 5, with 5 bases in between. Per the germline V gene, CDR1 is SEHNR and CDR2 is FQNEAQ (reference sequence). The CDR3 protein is CASSLGPNEKLFF. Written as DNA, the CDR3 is TGTGCCAGCAGCTTAGGTCCGAATGAAAAACTGTTTTTT.

The CDR3 region is CASSEGGGANVLTF. CDR3 nucleotide sequence: TGTGCCAGCAGTGAAGGGGGCGGGGCCAACGTCCTGACTTTC. This chain uses TRBV6-1 with TRBJ2-6; D possibly corresponds to TRBD1 (5 bases). CDR3 length: 14 amino acids. V gave up 1 base and J gave up 4 bases, with 5 bases separating them. In germline, CDR1 is MNHNS, CDR2 SASEGT.

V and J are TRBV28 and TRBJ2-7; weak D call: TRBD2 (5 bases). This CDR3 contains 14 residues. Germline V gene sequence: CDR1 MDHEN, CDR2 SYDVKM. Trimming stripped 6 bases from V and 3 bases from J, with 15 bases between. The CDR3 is CASSDSPAGYEQYF. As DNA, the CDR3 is TGTGCCAGCAGCGACTCTCCCGCGGGCTACGAGCAGTACTTC.

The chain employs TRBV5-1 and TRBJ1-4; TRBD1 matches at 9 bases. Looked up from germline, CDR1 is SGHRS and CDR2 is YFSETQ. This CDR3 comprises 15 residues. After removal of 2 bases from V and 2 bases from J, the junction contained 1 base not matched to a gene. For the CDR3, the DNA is TGCGCCAGCAGCTTACAGGGGGCGACTAATGAAAAACTGTTTTTT. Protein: CASSLQGATNEKLFF. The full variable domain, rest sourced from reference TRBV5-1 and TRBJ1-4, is KAGVTQTPRYLIKTRGQQVTLSCSPISGHRSVSWYQQTPGQGLQFLFEYFSETQRNKGNFPGRFSGRQFSNSRSEMNVSTLELGDSALYLCASSLQGATNEKLFFGSGTQLSVL.

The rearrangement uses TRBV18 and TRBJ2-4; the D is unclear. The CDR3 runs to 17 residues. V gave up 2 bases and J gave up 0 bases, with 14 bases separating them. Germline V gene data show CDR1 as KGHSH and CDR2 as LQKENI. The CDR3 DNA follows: TGTGCCAGCTCACCAAGGAGCTCAGACTTAGCCAAAAACATTCAGTACTTC. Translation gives CASSPRSSDLAKNIQYF.

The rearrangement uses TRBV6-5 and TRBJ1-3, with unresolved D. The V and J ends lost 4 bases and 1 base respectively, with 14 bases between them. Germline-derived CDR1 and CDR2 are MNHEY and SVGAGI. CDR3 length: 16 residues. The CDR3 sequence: CASSSTQSISGNTIYF. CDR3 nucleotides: TGTGCCAGCAGTTCCACACAGTCAATTTCTGGAAACACCATATATTTT.

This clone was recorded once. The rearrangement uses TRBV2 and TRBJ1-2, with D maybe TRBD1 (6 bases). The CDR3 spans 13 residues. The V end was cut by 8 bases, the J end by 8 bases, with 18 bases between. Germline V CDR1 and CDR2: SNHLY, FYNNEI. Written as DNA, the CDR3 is TGTGCCAGCTCCCCTCGGGGGGCCCGAGGCTACACCTTC. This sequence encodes CASSPRGARGYTF.

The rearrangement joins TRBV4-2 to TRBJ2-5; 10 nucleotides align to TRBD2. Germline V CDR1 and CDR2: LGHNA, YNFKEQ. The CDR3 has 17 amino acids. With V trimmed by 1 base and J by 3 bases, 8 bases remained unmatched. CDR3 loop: CASSQVRAGGREETQYF. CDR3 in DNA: TGTGCCAGCAGCCAAGTAAGAGCGGGGGGGCGCGAAGAGACCCAGTACTTC.

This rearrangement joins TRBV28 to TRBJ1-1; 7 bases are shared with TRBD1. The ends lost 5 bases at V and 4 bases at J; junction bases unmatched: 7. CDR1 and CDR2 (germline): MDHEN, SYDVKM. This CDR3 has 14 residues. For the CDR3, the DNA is TGTGCCAGCAGTCGGAGACAGGGCAGCACTGAAGCTTTCTTT. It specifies CASSRRQGSTEAFF.

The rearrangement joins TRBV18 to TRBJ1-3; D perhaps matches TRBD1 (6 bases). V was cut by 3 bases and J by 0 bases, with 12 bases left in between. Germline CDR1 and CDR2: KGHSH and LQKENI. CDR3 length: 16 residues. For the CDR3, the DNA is TGTGCCAGCTCACCGTGGGACACGATCTCTGGAAACACCATATATTTT. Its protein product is CASSPWDTISGNTIYF. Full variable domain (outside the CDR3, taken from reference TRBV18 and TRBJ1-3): NAGVMQNPRHLVRRRGQEARLRCSPMKGHSHVYWYRQLPEEGLKFMVYLQKENIIDESGMPKERFSAEFPKEGPSILRIQQVVRGDSAAYFCASSPWDTISGNTIYFGEGSWLTVV.

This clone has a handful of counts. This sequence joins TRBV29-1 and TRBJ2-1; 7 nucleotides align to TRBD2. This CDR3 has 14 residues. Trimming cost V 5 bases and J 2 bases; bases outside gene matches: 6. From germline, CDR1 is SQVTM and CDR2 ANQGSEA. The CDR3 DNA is TGCAGCGTTATCTTCCGGGAGGCCTACAATGAGCAGTTCTTC. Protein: CSVIFREAYNEQFF.

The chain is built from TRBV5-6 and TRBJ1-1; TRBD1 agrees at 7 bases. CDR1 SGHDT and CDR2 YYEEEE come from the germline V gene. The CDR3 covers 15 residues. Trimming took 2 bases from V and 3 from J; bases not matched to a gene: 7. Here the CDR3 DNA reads TGTGCCAGCAGCTTCTACCAGGGGGGTGACACTGAAGCTTTCTTT. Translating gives CASSFYQGGDTEAFF.

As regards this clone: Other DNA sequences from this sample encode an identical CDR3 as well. CDR3 coding DNA: TGTGCCAGCAGTGAATCTGTCCCTGGAAACACCATATATTTT. Translating it yields CASSESVPGNTIYF. The chain employs TRBV6-1 and TRBJ1-3, with no clear D. CDR1 is MNHNS and CDR2 is SASEGT in the germline V gene. This CDR3 is built from 14 residues. V dropped 2 bases and J dropped 2 bases, with 7 bases sitting between them.

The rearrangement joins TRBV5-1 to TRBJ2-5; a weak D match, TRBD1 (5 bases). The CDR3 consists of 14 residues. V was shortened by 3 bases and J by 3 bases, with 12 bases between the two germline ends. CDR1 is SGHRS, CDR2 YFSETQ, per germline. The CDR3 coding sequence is TGCGCCAGCAGCTACGGATCAGGGAAAGAGACCCAGTACTTC. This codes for CASSYGSGKETQYF.